This is a list of T cell receptor beta chains from one sample in a study of read filtering for tumor transcriptome and immune sequencing. TCRdb itself ran the reads through MiXCR, one entry per CDR3 protein. The sample lists some 130,000 distinct CDR3 sequences; over 10% were seen once. Sequenced sample: a population of CD138-negative cells sorted from bone marrow. The source is a donor over 35 with multiple myeloma. The CDR3 runs from the conserved cysteine through the conserved F or W. D genes are given only for firm matches. Clone sizes are given selectively: once, few, many, or a class where the clone is expanded.

j_call,v_call,clone_size,d_call,cdr3_aa,cdr3_nt
TRBJ2-3,TRBV5-4,many,TRBD2,CASSSGFSSSTDTQYF,TGTGCCAGCAGTAGCGGGTTCAGCTCTAGCACAGATACGCAGTATTTT
TRBJ2-1,TRBV6-6,many,TRBD2,CASSETHSGSSNEQFF,TGTGCCAGCAGCGAAACCCATAGCGGGAGTTCCAATGAGCAGTTCTTC
TRBJ1-1,TRBV6-2/TRBV6-3,.,TRBD1,CASSDRGNTEAFF,TGTGCCAGCAGTGACAGGGGGAACACTGAAGCTTTCTTT
TRBJ2-3,TRBV5-1,many,.,CASTQGITGTQYF,TGCGCCAGCACCCAGGGCATCACGGGTACGCAGTATTTT
TRBJ2-7,TRBV29-1,many,.,CSVTTPSYEQYF,TGCAGCGTTACGACACCCAGCTACGAGCAGTACTTC
TRBJ2-5,TRBV29-1,many,TRBD1,CSGRDSEETQYF,TGCAGCGGAAGGGACAGCGAAGAGACCCAGTACTTC
TRBJ2-2,TRBV12-3/TRBV12-4,many,TRBD2,CASSATSGGNTGELFF,TGTGCCAGCAGTGCGACTAGCGGGGGGAACACCGGGGAGCTGTTTTTT
TRBJ2-1,TRBV11-3,many,TRBD2,CASSSSTSGMGNEQFF,TGTGCCAGCAGCTCGTCGACTAGCGGGATGGGCAATGAGCAGTTCTTC
TRBJ2-1,TRBV3-1,many,TRBD2,CASSQGAGGLSSYNEQFF,TGTGCCAGCAGCCAAGGAGCGGGGGGACTCAGCTCCTACAATGAGCAGTTCTTC
TRBJ2-1,TRBV5-1,many,.,CASSSLDGYNEQFF,TGCGCCAGCAGCTCTTTAGACGGTTACAATGAGCAGTTCTTC
TRBJ2-5,TRBV20-1,many,TRBD1,CSAMAAGGFGMETQYF,TGCAGTGCTATGGCCGCAGGGGGATTTGGTATGGAGACCCAGTACTTC
TRBJ1-4,TRBV20-1,many,TRBD1,CSARDRQGSNEKLFF,TGCAGTGCTAGAGACCGACAGGGAAGTAATGAAAAACTGTTTTTT
TRBJ1-1,TRBV11-2,many,.,CASSSTPTDTEAFF,TGTGCCAGCAGCTCGACACCAACAGACACTGAAGCTTTCTTT
TRBJ2-7,TRBV12-3/TRBV12-4,many,.,CASSLGLGSEYF,TGTGCCAGCAGTCTCGGACTGGGGAGTGAATACTTC
TRBJ2-1,TRBV14,.,.,CASSQDMVLNNEQFF,TGTGCCAGCAGCCAAGATATGGTCCTAAACAATGAGCAGTTCTTC
TRBJ2-1,TRBV12-3/TRBV12-4,many,TRBD2,CASSSSLAEDSSYNEQFF,TGTGCCAGCAGTTCCTCACTAGCGGAGGACAGCTCCTACAATGAGCAGTTCTTC
TRBJ2-2,TRBV7-2,many,.,CASSLVGGIGELFF,TGTGCCAGCAGCTTAGTTGGGGGGATCGGGGAGCTGTTTTTT
TRBJ2-5,TRBV7-2,.,.,CASRREETQYF,TGTGCCAGCAGGCGAGAAGAGACCCAGTACTTC
TRBJ2-1,TRBV4-1,many,TRBD2,CASSQEGAGGRSEQFF,TGCGCCAGCAGCCAAGAAGGTGCGGGGGGGCGGAGTGAGCAGTTCTTC
TRBJ1-3,TRBV15,.,.,CATSSGGYSGNTIHF,TGTGCCACCAGCAGTGGAGGGTACTCCGGAAACACCATACATTTT
TRBJ2-3,TRBV28,many,.,CASRAPLDTQYF,TGTGCCAGCAGGGCCCCTTTGGATACGCAGTATTTT
TRBJ2-3,TRBV5-1,many,.,CASSLDGGRSTQYF,TGCGCCAGCAGCTTGGACGGGGGTCGGAGTACGCAGTATTTT
TRBJ2-7,TRBV20-1,.,TRBD1,CSADGGDSTYEQYF,TGCAGTGCGGACGGTGGGGACAGTACCTACGAGCAGTACTTC
TRBJ2-2,TRBV12-3/TRBV12-4,.,.,CASSLMGLNTGELFF,TGTGCCAGCAGTTTGATGGGGTTGAACACCGGGGAGCTGTTTTTT
TRBJ2-7,TRBV20-1,many,TRBD1,CSARDQGTGTFEQYF,TGCAGTGCTAGAGATCAGGGGACAGGGACCTTCGAGCAGTACTTC
TRBJ2-5,TRBV29-1,.,.,CSVVGAQGWETQYF,TGCAGCGTAGTTGGGGCACAGGGTTGGGAGACCCAGTACTTC
TRBJ2-5,TRBV7-9,many,TRBD2,CASSPGTSGETQYF,TGTGCCAGCAGCCCCGGGACTAGCGGAGAGACCCAGTACTTC
TRBJ2-2,TRBV29-1,many,TRBD2,CSVGLAGGHTGELFF,TGCAGCGTGGGACTAGCGGGAGGTCACACCGGGGAGCTGTTTTTT
TRBJ2-2,TRBV7-3,many,TRBD1,CASSSTGGGTGELFF,TGTGCCAGCAGCTCGACAGGGGGCGGCACCGGGGAGCTGTTTTTT
TRBJ2-1,TRBV7-8,many,.,CASSSAVSSYNEQFF,TGTGCCAGCAGCTCCGCGGTCAGCTCCTACAATGAGCAGTTCTTC
TRBJ2-1,TRBV19,many,TRBD2,CASSIISLGLARYNEQFF,TGTGCCAGTAGTATAATTAGTTTGGGACTAGCGCGATACAATGAGCAGTTCTTC
TRBJ1-1,TRBV20-1,many,.,CSASSTHEAFF,TGCAGTGCTAGTTCGACGCATGAAGCTTTCTTT
TRBJ2-7,TRBV12-3/TRBV12-4,many,.,CASSPAGNEQYF,TGTGCCAGCAGTCCCGCCGGCAACGAGCAGTACTTC
TRBJ1-5,TRBV6-5,.,.,CASRRSQADNQPQHF,TGTGCCAGCAGGAGGAGTCAGGCGGACAATCAGCCCCAGCATTTT
TRBJ2-7,TRBV3-2,many,.,CASSPTGEGALEQYF,TGTGCCAGCAGCCCCACAGGGGAAGGGGCCCTCGAGCAGTACTTC
TRBJ2-5,TRBV24-1,many,.,CATSDFGETQYF,TGTGCCACCAGTGATTTCGGAGAGACCCAGTACTTC
TRBJ2-1,TRBV20-1,many,TRBD2,CSAPPLAGPSYNEQFF,TGCAGTGCTCCCCCCCTAGCGGGGCCATCCTACAATGAGCAGTTCTTC
TRBJ1-4,TRBV28,many,.,CASSLGYRDEKLFF,TGTGCCAGCAGTTTGGGGTACAGGGATGAAAAACTGTTTTTT